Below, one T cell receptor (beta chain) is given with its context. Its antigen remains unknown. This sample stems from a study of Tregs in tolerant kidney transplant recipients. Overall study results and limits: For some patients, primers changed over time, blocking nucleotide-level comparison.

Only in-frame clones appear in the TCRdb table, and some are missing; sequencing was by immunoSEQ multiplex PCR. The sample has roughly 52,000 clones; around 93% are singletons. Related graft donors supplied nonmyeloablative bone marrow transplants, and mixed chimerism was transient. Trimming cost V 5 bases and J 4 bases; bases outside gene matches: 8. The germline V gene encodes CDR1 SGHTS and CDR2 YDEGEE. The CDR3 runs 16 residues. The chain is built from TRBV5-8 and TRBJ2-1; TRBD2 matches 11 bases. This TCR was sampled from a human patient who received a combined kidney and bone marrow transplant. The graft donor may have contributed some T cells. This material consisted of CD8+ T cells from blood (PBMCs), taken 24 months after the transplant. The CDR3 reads CASRPSGTSGYNEQFF. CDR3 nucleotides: TGTGCCAGCAGACCGTCCGGGACTAGCGGATACAATGAGCAGTTCTTC.